This T cell receptor (beta chain) was sequenced for a study of T cells after yellow fever vaccination. Study outcomes and limitations: CD4 and CD8 compartments shared a small share of clonotypes.

This clonotype appeared many times. The antigen is unknown. The V segment lost 2 bases and the J segment 0 bases; nucleotides outside the gene matches: 5. CDR3 length: 16 residues. The germline gives CDR1 MNHEY, CDR2 SVGAGI. From the 5' RACE reads, TCRdb called clonotypes with MiXCR, one entry per CDR3 protein. The top ten clones hold 15% to 20% of a sample with a few hundred thousand distinct CDR3 sequences, around 10% of them seen once. This specimen consisted of PBMCs, obtained on the day of the first yellow fever vaccination. The chain employs TRBV6-5 and TRBJ2-3, with 7 bases matching TRBD1. The origin of this receptor is a man aged 18 to 35 who received the YFV17D yellow fever vaccine. CDR3 coding DNA: TGTGCCAGCAGTTACGGGACAGAACAAAGCACAGATACGCAGTATTTT. Protein: CASSYGTEQSTDTQYF.